Detailed here is one TCR beta chain. TCRdb ran MiXCR on the 5' RACE reads and lists one entry per CDR3 protein. Of roughly 170,000 distinct CDR3 sequences listed, 15% to 20% are singletons. The sample originates from a study of T-cell memory formation after mild COVID-19. The sequence derives from a man between 18 and 29 years old who had mild COVID-19 (a few samples of this study predate the infection). Cell type and time point are not known. Sequenced input: PBMCs or a T cell subset sorted from them (not recorded which).

The CDR3 region has the DNA TGTGCCAGCAGTTCCTCCGGTGCCTACGAGCAGTACTTC. Residues: CASSSSGAYEQYF. This rearrangement joins TRBV3-1 to TRBJ2-7; D not certain. V lost 6 bases to trimming and J lost 2 bases, with 11 bases between them. Germline loops: CDR1 LGHDT, CDR2 YNNKEL (reference sequence). This CDR3 is 13 amino acids long.